A selection of T cell receptor beta chains follows, all from one sample in a study of read filtering for tumor transcriptome and immune sequencing. TCRdb reprocessed the reads with MiXCR, giving one entry per CDR3 protein. The table includes tens of thousands of distinct CDR3 sequences, roughly 15% detected once. The sample comprised a population of CD138-negative cells sorted from bone marrow. The receptors derive from a donor at least 40 years old with multiple myeloma. Both conserved end residues are part of each CDR3. D genes are given only for firm matches. Expanded clones are given a class, and other clones once, few, many or no size at all.

>TRBD1|-|TRBV20-1|TRBJ2-7
CSARDPGTGVYEQYF
TGCAGTGCTAGAGATCCCGGGACAGGGGTCTACGAGCAGTACTTC
>TRBD2|many|TRBV20-1|TRBJ2-7
CSARTSGREQYF
TGCAGTGCCCGGACTAGCGGTCGTGAGCAGTACTTC
>-|few|TRBV4-3|TRBJ2-5
CASSQVTGPGETQYF
TGCGCCAGCAGCCAAGTCACAGGACCGGGAGAGACCCAGTACTTC
>-|many|TRBV5-1|TRBJ1-4
CASSLEPTTNEKLFF
TGCGCCAGCAGCTTGGAGCCTACCACTAATGAAAAACTGTTTTTT
>TRBD1|few|TRBV28|TRBJ2-7
CASPPTQGSSYEQYF
TGTGCCAGCCCCCCTACACAGGGGTCCTCCTACGAGCAGTACTTC
>-|many|TRBV28|TRBJ1-6
CASSFLAGVANSPLHF
-
>TRBD2|-|TRBV4-2|TRBJ2-7
CASSQGGTSGLAYGQYF
TGTGCCAGCAGCCAAGGAGGGACTAGCGGACTTGCCTACGGGCAGTACTTC
>TRBD2|many|TRBV6-1|TRBJ2-1
CATGLAGSYYNEQFF
TGTGCCACTGGACTAGCGGGGAGCTACTACAATGAGCAGTTCTTC
>TRBD2|many|TRBV5-4|TRBJ2-3
CASSLRTSGRSDTQYF
TGTGCCAGCAGCTTAAGGACTAGCGGGAGATCGGATACGCAGTATTTT
>-|many|TRBV7-9|TRBJ1-5
CASSLGTVGNQPQHF
TGTGCCAGCAGCTTAGGGACAGTCGGCAATCAGCCCCAGCATTTT
>TRBD2|-|TRBV5-1|TRBJ2-6
CASSLAGATSGANVLTF
TGCGCCAGCAGTCTAGCGGGAGCAACCTCCGGGGCCAACGTCCTGACTTTC
>-|many|TRBV7-9|TRBJ2-1
CASSLERYNEQFF
TGTGCCAGCAGCTTAGAACGCTACAATGAGCAGTTCTTC
>-|-|TRBV18|TRBJ2-1
CASSPPGRAIVNEQFF
TGTGCCAGCTCACCGCCCGGGCGAGCGATCGTTAATGAGCAGTTCTTC
>-|many|TRBV12-3/TRBV12-4|TRBJ1-5
CASSFVGTGNQPQHF
TGTGCCAGCAGTTTCGTGGGGACTGGCAATCAGCCCCAGCATTTT
>TRBD2|few|TRBV11-2|TRBJ2-7
CASSLRLAGGEQYF
TGTGCCAGCAGCTTACGGCTAGCGGGAGGCGAGCAGTACTTC
>-|-|TRBV7-2|TRBJ1-3
CASSLGRSGNTIYF
TGTGCCAGCAGCTTAGGCCGCTCTGGAAACACCATATATTTT
>-|many|TRBV20-1|TRBJ2-1
CSANRGGSYNEQFF
TGCAGTGCAAACAGGGGAGGGAGTTACAATGAGCAGTTCTTC
>-|many|TRBV7-8|TRBJ1-5
CASSNRDANRGPQHF
TGTGCCAGCAGCAACCGGGACGCCAACCGGGGGCCCCAGCATTTT
>-|many|TRBV10-3|TRBJ1-1
CAISPTFQGNTEAFF
TGTGCCATCAGTCCCACCTTTCAGGGGAACACTGAAGCTTTCTTT
>-|many|TRBV2|TRBJ2-1
CASSTTIHEQFF
TGTGCCAGCAGTACCACTATACATGAGCAGTTCTTC
>-|many|TRBV30|TRBJ1-1
CAWSQRLAGEAFF
TGTGCCTGGAGCCAAAGGTTGGCAGGTGAAGCTTTCTTT
>TRBD1|many|TRBV10-3|TRBJ1-1
CAIARQGGNTEAFF
TGTGCCATCGCGAGACAGGGAGGGAACACTGAAGCTTTCTTT
>TRBD1|-|TRBV2|TRBJ1-2
CASSQGQEIYGYTF
TGTGCCAGCAGCCAGGGACAGGAGATCTATGGCTACACCTTC
>-|many|TRBV11-2|TRBJ2-1
CASSSTVGQFF
TGTGCCAGCAGCTCCACGGTAGGGCAGTTCTTC
>-|many|TRBV28|TRBJ2-1
CASRTTGSSYNEQFF
TGTGCCAGCAGGACAACAGGGAGCTCCTACAATGAGCAGTTCTTC
>TRBD2|few|TRBV20-1|TRBJ2-3
CSAEGSGGPDTQYF
TGCAGTGCTGAGGGGAGCGGGGGGCCAGATACGCAGTATTTT
>-|many|TRBV20-1|TRBJ2-7
CSARMLSYEQYF
TGCAGTGCTAGAATGCTCTCCTACGAGCAGTACTTC
>TRBD2|many|TRBV19|TRBJ2-1
CASSIVGPSGRASYNEQFF
TGTGCCAGTAGTATAGTGGGGCCTAGCGGGAGGGCCTCCTACAATGAGCAGTTCTTC
>TRBD1|many|TRBV5-1|TRBJ2-1
CASTTPGTGYGEQFF
TGCGCCAGCACCACCCCCGGGACAGGGTATGGAGAGCAGTTCTTC
>-|few|TRBV7-2|TRBJ1-2
CASSSRTVAGGYTF
TGTGCCAGCAGCTCCCGGACGGTCGCCGGGGGCTACACCTTC
>-|many|TRBV4-3|TRBJ2-7
CASSQDLVTASSYEQYF
TGCGCCAGCAGCCAAGATCTGGTGACAGCTAGCTCCTACGAGCAGTACTTC
>-|-|TRBV20-1|TRBJ2-5
CSARDGGQETQYF
TGCAGTGCTAGAGACGGGGGACAAGAGACCCAGTACTTC